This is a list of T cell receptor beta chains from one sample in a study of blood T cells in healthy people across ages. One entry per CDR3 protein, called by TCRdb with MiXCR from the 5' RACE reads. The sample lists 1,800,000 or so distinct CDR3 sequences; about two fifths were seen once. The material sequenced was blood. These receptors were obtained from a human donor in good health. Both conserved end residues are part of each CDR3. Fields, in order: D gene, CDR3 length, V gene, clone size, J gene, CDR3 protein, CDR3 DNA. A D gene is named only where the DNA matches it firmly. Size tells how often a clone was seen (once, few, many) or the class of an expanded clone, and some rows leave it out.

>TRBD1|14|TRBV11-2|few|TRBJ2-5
CASSQDRIQETQYF
TGTGCCAGCAGCCAGGACAGGATCCAAGAGACCCAGTACTTC
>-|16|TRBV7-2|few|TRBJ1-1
CASSFIDSARHAEAFF
TGTGCCAGCAGCTTTATCGATTCGGCCAGGCACGCTGAAGCTTTCTTT
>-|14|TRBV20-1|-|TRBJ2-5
CSARAMRVQETQYF
TGCAGTGCTAGAGCGATGAGGGTCCAAGAGACCCAGTACTTC
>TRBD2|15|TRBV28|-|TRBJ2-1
CASSRPGTSGNEQFF
TGTGCCAGCAGTCGACCCGGGACTAGCGGCAATGAGCAGTTCTTC
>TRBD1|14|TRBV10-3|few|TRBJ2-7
CAISPRTGTYEQYF
TGTGCCATCAGTCCCCGGACAGGGACCTACGAGCAGTACTTC
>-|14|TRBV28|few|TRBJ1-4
CAHPRGGNNEKLFF
TGTGCCCACCCGAGGGGGGGAAATAATGAAAAACTGTTTTTT
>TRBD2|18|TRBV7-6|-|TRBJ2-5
CASSLGNPGLAGEETQYF
TGTGCCAGCAGCTTAGGGAATCCGGGACTAGCAGGGGAGGAGACCCAGTACTTC
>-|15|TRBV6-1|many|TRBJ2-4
CASARDGLAKNIQYF
TGTGCCAGCGCGCGCGACGGATTAGCCAAAAACATTCAGTACTTC
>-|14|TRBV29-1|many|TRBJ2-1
CSVEGSGSYNEQFF
TGCAGCGTTGAGGGTTCGGGTTCCTACAATGAGCAGTTCTTC
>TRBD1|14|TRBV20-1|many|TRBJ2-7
CTPRQGAGSYEQYF
TGCACCCCGCGACAGGGGGCAGGCTCCTACGAGCAGTACTTC
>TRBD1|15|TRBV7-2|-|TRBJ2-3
CASSFRDRGLDAQYF
TGTGCCAGCAGCTTCCGGGACAGGGGGCTTGATGCGCAGTATTTT
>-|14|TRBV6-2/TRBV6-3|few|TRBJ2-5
CASSYGGGGETQYF
TGTGCCAGCAGTTACGGGGGAGGAGGGGAGACCCAGTACTTC
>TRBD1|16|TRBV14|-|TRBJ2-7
CASSQRWTGEGYEQYF
TGTGCCAGCAGCCAAAGGTGGACAGGGGAGGGCTACGAGCAGTACTTC
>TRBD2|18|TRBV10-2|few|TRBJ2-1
CASRGTSGGKFRYNEQFF
TGCGCCAGCAGGGGGACTAGCGGGGGGAAGTTTCGCTACAATGAGCAGTTCTTC
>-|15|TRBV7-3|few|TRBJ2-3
CASSLTPPPGDTQYF
TGTGCCAGCAGCTTAACGCCCCCCCCGGGAGATACGCAGTATTTT
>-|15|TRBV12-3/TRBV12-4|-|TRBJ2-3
CASRREVAHTDTQYF
TGTGCCAGCAGGAGGGAGGTCGCACACACAGATACGCAGTATTTT
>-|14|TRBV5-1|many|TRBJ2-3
CASSLSRGADTQYF
TGCGCCAGCAGCTTGTCGCGGGGCGCCGATACGCAGTATTTT
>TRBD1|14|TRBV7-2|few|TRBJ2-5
CASSHWDSQETQYF
TGTGCCAGCAGCCACTGGGACAGCCAAGAGACCCAGTACTTC